Sequencing of this T cell receptor beta chain was carried out in a study of blood T cell repertoires in COVID-19. Study as a whole: COVID-19 samples, acute and convalescent, were from the United States, Italy and Spain.

Only in-frame clones appear in the TCRdb table, and some are missing; sequencing was by immunoSEQ multiplex PCR. The sample lists about 270,000 clones; more than 70% were seen once. Participants were aged 18 to 89 years from approximately 23 US areas. Participants had their cohort set by participant-reported clinical history. This CDR3 spans 14 amino acids. The germline V and J ends were trimmed by 8 bases and 0 bases, with 14 bases remaining between them. Germline loops: CDR1 MNHEY, CDR2 SVGAGI. The material sequenced was PBMCs or T cells enriched from blood (not recorded which). This clonotype was sampled from a woman aged 55-75 years in a cohort exposed to, infected with or recovered from COVID-19 (not recorded which). The chain recombines TRBV6-5 with TRBJ2-7; maybe TRBD1 (5 bases). This CDR3 is CASGASFDSYEQYF. CDR3 nucleotides: TGTGCCAGCGGGGCGTCGTTCGACTCCTACGAGCAGTACTTC.